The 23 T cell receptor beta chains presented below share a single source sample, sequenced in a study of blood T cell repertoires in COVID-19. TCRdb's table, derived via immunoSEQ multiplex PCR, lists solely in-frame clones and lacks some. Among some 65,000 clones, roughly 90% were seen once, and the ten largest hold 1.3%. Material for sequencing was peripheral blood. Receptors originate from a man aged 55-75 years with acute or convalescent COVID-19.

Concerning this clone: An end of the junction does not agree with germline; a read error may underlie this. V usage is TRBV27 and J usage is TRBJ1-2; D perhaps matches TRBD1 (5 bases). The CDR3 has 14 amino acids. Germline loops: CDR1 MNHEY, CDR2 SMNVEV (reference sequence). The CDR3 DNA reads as TGTGCCAGCGGTTTTGCGGAGGGGTTCTATGGCTACACCTTC. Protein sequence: CASGFAEGFYGYTF.

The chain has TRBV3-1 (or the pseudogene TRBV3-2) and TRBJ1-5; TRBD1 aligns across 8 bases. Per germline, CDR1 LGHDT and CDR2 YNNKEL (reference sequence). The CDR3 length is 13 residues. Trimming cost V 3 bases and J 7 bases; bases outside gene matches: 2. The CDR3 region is CASSHNRGQPQHF. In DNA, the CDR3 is TGTGCCAGCAGCCATAACAGGGGGCAGCCCCAGCATTTT.

The CDR3 loop is CAWSAPGRGLFDEQYF. In nucleotides, the CDR3 is TGTGCCTGGAGTGCCCCTGGGAGAGGTTTATTTGACGAGCAGTACTTC. The chain has TRBV30 and TRBJ2-7, with a possible D match to TRBD2 (5 bases). Per the germline V gene, CDR1 is GTSNPN and CDR2 is SVGIG (reference sequence). This CDR3 spans 16 amino acids. V was cut by 1 base and J by 5 bases, with 21 bases left in between.

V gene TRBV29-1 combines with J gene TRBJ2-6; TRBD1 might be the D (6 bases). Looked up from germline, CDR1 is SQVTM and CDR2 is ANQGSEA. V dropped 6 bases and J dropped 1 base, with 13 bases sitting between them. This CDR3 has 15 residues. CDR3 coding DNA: TGCAGCGTAGCGACAGGCCCTTCTGGGGCCAACGTCCTGACTTTC. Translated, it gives CSVATGPSGANVLTF.

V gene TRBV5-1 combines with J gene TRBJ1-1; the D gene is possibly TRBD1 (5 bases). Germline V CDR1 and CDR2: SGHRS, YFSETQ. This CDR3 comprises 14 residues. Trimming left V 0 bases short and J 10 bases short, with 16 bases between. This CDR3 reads CASSLVVGSGGAFF. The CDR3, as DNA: TGCGCCAGCAGCTTGGTAGTGGGGAGCGGGGGAGCTTTCTTT.

This CDR3 is CAWSLRDEAFF. CDR3 sequence (DNA): TGTGCCTGGAGTTTGAGGGATGAAGCTTTCTTT. The chain has TRBV30 and TRBJ1-1; D is ambiguous. The germline V gene encodes CDR1 GTSNPN and CDR2 SVGIG (reference sequence). V lost 2 bases, J lost 7 bases, and 8 bases lay in between. This CDR3 contains 11 residues.

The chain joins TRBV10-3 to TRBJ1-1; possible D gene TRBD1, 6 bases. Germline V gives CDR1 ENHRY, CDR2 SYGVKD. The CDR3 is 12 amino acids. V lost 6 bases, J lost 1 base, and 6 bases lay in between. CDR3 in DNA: TGTGCCATCAGGGACAGGAACACTGAAGCTTTCTTT. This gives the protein CAIRDRNTEAFF.

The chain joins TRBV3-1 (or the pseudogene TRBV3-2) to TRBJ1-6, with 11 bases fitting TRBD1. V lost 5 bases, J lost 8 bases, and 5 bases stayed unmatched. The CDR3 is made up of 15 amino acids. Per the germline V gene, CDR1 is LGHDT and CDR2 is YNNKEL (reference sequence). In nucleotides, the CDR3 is TGTGCCAGCAGCGCGGGACAGGGGGTCTATTCACCCCTCCACTTT. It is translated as CASSAGQGVYSPLHF.

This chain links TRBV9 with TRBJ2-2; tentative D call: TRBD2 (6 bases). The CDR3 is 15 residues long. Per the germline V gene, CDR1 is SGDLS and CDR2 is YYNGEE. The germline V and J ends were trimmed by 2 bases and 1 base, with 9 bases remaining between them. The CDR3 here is CASSVSGGNTGELFF. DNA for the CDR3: TGTGCCAGCAGCGTCTCCGGGGGGAACACCGGGGAGCTGTTTTTT.

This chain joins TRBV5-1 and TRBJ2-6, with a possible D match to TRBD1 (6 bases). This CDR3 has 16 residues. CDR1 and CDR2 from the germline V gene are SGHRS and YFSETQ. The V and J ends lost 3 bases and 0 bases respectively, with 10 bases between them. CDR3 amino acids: CASSSGQYSGANVLTF. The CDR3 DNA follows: TGCGCCAGCAGCTCCGGACAGTACTCTGGGGCCAACGTCCTGACTTTC.

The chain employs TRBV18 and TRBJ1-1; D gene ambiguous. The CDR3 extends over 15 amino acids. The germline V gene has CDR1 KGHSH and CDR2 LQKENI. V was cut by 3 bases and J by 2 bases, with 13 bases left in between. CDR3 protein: CASSPSSPLNTEAFF. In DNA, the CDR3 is TGTGCCAGCTCACCTTCGTCTCCTCTCAACACTGAAGCTTTCTTT.

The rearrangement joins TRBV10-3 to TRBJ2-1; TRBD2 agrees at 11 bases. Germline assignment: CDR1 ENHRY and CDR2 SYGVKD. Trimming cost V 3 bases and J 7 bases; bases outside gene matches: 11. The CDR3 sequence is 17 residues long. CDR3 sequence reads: CAISDHKLAGAPNEQFF. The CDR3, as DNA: TGTGCCATCAGTGATCATAAACTAGCGGGGGCCCCAAATGAGCAGTTCTTC.

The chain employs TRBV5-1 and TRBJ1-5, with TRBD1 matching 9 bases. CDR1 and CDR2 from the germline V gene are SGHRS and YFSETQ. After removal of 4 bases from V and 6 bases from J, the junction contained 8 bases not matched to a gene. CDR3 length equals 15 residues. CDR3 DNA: TGCGCCAGCAGCGTCACAGGGGGCGGGGGTCAGCCCCAGCATTTT. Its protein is CASSVTGGGGQPQHF.

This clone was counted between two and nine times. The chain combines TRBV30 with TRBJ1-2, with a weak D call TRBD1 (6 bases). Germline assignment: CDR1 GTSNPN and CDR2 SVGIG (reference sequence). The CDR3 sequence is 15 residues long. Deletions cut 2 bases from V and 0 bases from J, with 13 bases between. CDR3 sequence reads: CAWSPWTATNYGYTF. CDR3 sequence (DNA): TGTGCCTGGAGTCCATGGACAGCTACTAACTATGGCTACACCTTC.

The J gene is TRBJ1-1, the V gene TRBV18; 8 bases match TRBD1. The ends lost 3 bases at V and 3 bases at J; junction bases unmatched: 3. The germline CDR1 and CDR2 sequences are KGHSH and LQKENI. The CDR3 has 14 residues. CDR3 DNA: TGTGCCAGCTCACCCACACAGGGGGACACTGAAGCTTTCTTT. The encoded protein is CASSPTQGDTEAFF.

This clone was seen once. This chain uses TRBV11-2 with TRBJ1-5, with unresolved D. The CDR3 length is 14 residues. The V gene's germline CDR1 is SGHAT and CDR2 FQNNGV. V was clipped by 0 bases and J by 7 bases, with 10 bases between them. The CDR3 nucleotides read TGTGCCAGCAGCTTAGATTCGGTTAGCCAGCCCCAGCATTTT. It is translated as CASSLDSVSQPQHF. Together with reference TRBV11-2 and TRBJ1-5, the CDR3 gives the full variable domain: EAGVAQSPRYKIIEKRQSVAFWCNPISGHATLYWYQQILGQGPKLLIQFQNNGVVDDSQLPKDRFSAERLKGVDSTLKIQPAKLEDSAVYLCASSLDSVSQPQHFGDGTRLSIL.

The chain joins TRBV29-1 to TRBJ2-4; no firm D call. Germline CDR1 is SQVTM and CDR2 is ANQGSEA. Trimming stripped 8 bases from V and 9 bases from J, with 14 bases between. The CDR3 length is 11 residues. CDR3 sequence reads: CSTLRTGIQYF. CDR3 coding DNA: TGCAGCACACTCCGCACGGGCATTCAGTACTTC.

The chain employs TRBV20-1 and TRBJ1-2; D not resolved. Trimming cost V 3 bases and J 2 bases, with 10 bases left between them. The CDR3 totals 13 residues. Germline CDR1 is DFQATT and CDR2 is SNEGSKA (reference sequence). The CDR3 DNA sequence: TGCAGTGCTAGTCCCGACAAGAACTATGGCTACACCTTC. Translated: CSASPDKNYGYTF.

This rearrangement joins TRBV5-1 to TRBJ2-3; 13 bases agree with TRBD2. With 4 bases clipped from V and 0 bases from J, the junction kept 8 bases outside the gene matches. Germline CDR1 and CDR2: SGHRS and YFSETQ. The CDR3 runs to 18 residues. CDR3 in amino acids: CASSPGTSGATSTDTQYF. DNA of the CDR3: TGCGCCAGCAGCCCTGGGACTAGCGGGGCCACTAGCACAGATACGCAGTATTTT.

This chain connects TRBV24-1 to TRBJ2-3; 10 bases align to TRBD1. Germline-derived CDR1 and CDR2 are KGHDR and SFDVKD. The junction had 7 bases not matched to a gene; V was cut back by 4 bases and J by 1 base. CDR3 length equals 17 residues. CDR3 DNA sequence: TGTGCCACCAGTGACAAGGGACAGGGGATAGGCACAGATACGCAGTATTTT. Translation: CATSDKGQGIGTDTQYF.

CDR3 sequence reads: CASSPEMSSYNEQFF. In nucleotides, the CDR3 is TGTGCCAGCAGCCCCGAGATGAGCTCCTACAATGAGCAGTTCTTC. V usage is TRBV11-3 and J usage is TRBJ2-1, with D unclear. Germline assignment: CDR1 SGHNT and CDR2 YENEEA. V gave up 5 bases and J gave up 0 bases, with 11 bases separating them. This CDR3 has 15 amino acids.

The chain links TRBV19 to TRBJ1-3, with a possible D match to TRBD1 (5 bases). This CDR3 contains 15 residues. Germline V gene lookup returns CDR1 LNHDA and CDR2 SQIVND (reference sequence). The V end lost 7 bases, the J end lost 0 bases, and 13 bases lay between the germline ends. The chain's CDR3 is CASKRQSFSGNTIYF. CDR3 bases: TGTGCCAGTAAGAGACAGTCCTTCTCTGGAAACACCATATATTTT.

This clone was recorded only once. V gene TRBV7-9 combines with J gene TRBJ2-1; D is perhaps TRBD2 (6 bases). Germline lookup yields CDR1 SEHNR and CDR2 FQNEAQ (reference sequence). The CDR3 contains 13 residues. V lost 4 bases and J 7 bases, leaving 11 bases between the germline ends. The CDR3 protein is CASSYPGRNEQFF. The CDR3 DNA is TGTGCCAGCAGCTATCCAGGGAGGAATGAGCAGTTCTTC.